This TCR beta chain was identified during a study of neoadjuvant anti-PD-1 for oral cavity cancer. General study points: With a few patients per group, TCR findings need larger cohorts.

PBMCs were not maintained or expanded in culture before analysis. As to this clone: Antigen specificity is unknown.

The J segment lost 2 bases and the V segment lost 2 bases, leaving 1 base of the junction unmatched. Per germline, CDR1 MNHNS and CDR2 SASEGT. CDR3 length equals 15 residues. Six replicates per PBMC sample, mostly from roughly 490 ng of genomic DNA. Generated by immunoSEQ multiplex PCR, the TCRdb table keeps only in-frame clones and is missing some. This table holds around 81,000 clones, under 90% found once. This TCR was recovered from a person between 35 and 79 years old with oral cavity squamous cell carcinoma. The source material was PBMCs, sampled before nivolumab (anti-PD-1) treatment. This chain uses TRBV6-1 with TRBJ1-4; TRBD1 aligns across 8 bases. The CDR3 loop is CASSERQGTNEKLFF. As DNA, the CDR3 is TGTGCCAGCAGTGAACGACAGGGGACTAATGAAAAACTGTTTTTT.